This T cell receptor beta chain was recorded in a study of CD8+CD57+ T cells in acquired aplastic anemia. The wider study: On average, sorted CD4+ and CD8+ cells gave around 3 ug of DNA.

To note about this clonotype: The antigen remains undetermined.

CDR3 and TCR beta VDJ profiling relied on a genomic DNA template. One entry per CDR3 protein, called by TCRdb with MiXCR from the reads. The repertoire holds around 250,000 distinct CDR3 sequences, with about 56% as singletons. Whole-study results and caveats: Researchers reported that CD8+ Simpson's diversity was not significantly different in patients versus controls. It was found that almost 30 CD8+ CDR3 sequences were shared between patients and controls.

Germline assignment: CDR1 ENHRY and CDR2 SYGVKD. The CDR3 has 12 residues. Trimming shortened V by 6 bases and J by 5 bases, and 5 bases separated the two germline ends. The specimen sequenced was sorted CD4+, CD8+, or CD8+CD57+ T cells (not recorded which) from PBMCs. The clonotype comes from a human donor with severe aplastic anemia or a healthy control (not recorded which). The V gene is TRBV10-3, the J gene TRBJ1-6, with D uncertain. Written as DNA, the CDR3 is TGTGCCATCAGGTCCGATAATTCACCCCTCCACTTT. This gives the protein CAIRSDNSPLHF.